The T cell receptor (beta chain) under discussion was sequenced for a study of T cell changes during pregnancy in multiple sclerosis. Produced via immunoSEQ multiplex PCR; TCRdb's table is partial and in-frame only. The data hold approximately 35,000 clones, with 90% observed a single time. The TCR originated in a female donor in good health, enrolled as a control in a pregnancy study. The sequencing here drew on CD4+ T cells from peripheral blood mononuclear cells, taken in the second trimester of pregnancy.

The CDR3 region is CASSIQGAAGNTIYF. DNA for the CDR3: TGTGCCAGTAGTATACAGGGGGCCGCTGGAAACACCATATATTTT. The rearrangement uses TRBV19 and TRBJ1-3; 8 bases align to TRBD1. Germline trimming cut 2 bases from V and 2 bases from J; bases unmatched to any gene: 2. Germline V gene data show CDR1 as LNHDA and CDR2 as SQIVND (reference sequence). This CDR3 region has 15 residues.